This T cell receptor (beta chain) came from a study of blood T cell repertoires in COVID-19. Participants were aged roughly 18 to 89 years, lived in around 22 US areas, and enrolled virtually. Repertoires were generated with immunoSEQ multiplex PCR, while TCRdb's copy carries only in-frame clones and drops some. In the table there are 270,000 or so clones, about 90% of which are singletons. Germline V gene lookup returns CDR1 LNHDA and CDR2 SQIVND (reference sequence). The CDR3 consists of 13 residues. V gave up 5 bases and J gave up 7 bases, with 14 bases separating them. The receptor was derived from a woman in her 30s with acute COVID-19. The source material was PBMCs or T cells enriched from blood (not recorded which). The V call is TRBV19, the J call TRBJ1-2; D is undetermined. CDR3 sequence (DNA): TGTGCCAGTAGTCCCCCGCGGGCTTTTGGCTACACCTTC. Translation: CASSPPRAFGYTF.